This T cell receptor beta chain was observed in a study of neurological immune-mediated disorders (dated by TCRdb to between 2017 and 2020). About the investigation overall: Among the roughly 34 multiple sclerosis patients, relapsing-remitting MS was present in about 31 and secondary progressive MS was present in 3. Using UMI-based sequencing, the study compared peripheral blood TCR-beta repertoires from patients with HTLV-I-associated myelopathy (HAM/TSP), patients with multiple sclerosis, and healthy controls. Alongside PBMC samples, the set of more than 80 TCR-beta libraries contained longitudinal samples, technical triplicates, and paired CD4+ and CD8+ T-cell subsets that had been sorted. The cohort included about 70 subjects: about 15 with HAM/TSP, about 35 with multiple sclerosis, and around 20 healthy controls.

To synthesize cDNA, template-switch 5'RACE was performed with a primer carrying a 10-nucleotide random unique molecular identifier so that each TCR transcript was tagged. Each sequencing run produced over 180 million TCR-beta sequences covering 15-18 subjects. The RNeasy kit was used for extraction of total RNA. The KAPA Real-time Library Amplification kit was used to amplify TCR-beta VDJ regions with primers targeting the TCR constant region and the 5'RACE anchor. Sample indexes and Illumina adaptors were added in a first PCR, and a second PCR then increased library yield. After Ampure bead purification, the TCR product of roughly 650 bp was size-selected on a 2% E-gel SizeSelection system. Library quality was checked on a Bioanalyzer, concentration was measured with Qubit, and libraries were quantified with the Kapa Library Quantification kit before pooling. An Illumina HiSeq 2500 was used to sequence the libraries paired-end at 2 x 150 bp. To increase sequence diversity, roughly 24-32% phiX was spiked into each library pool. On the authors' methods: Quality-filtered reads were processed with the UMI-based MiGEC pipeline, which removed over 75% of raw TCR sequences during error correction. IMGT germline references were used for aligning VDJ genes, and each clonotype was defined as a unique CDR3 amino acid sequence together with its V-J genes. VDJtools evaluated clonal expansion, Shannon diversity and CDR3 relatedness (CalcPairwiseDistances, ClusterSamples); CLCbio workbench built phylogenetic trees. Using coefficient-of-variation modelling across technical triplicates, the study counted a clone as expanded if it had at least 8 unique UMIs. Starting from the raw public reads, TCRdb applied fastp trimming at Q25, assembled clones with MiXCR and retained in-frame beta chains. Rows with one shared CDR3 protein collapse into an entry with the most common genes and DNA. TCRdb, rather than the study authors, made the V and J calls. For this sample there are over 60,000 distinct CDR3 sequences; more than 4% appear just once. The biggest ten clones account for 3.4% of the sample.

Points the paper makes about the study in general: No association of the MS cluster with clinical or MRI features was observed, and the need for larger cohorts was stated by the authors. In a phylogenetic analysis, the repertoires of 18 out of 34 MS patients fell into a single cluster of related CDR3 sequences, pointing to a possible signature at the repertoire level. TCR clonal expansion was greatest in HAM/TSP patients and smallest in MS patients, who ranked below even healthy controls. Across subjects, expanded clones never shared an identical CDR3 amino acid sequence, which suggests that the TCR-beta repertoires in every group were private.

The CDR3 goes from the cysteine to the phenylalanine over 13 residues. Only the CDR3 DNA is retained, 39 bases long and in frame from the first base. In the germline V gene, CDR1 corresponds to KGHDR and CDR2 to SFDVKD. V loses 4 bases, J loses 5 bases, and the germline ends lie 8 bases apart. At least ten counts were recorded for this clonotype. This receptor's antigen is unknown. Base qualities are not recorded, but no much larger clone differs from it by a single base. For the unsorted PBMC libraries, 2 million PBMCs were stored in RNAlater at -80 degrees C until RNA extraction and were used to generate the libraries. The multiple sclerosis patients were enrolled in a US clinical protocol that used magnetic resonance imaging to evaluate disease progression. Peripheral blood underwent Ficoll-Hypaque density gradient centrifugation to isolate PBMCs, which were then cryopreserved in liquid nitrogen.

The sequenced sample consisted of PBMCs. The rearrangement combines TRBV24-1 with TRBJ2-1; TRBD1 is possibly the D segment (6 matching bases). This receptor was taken from a woman between 45 and 65 years old with multiple sclerosis. The CDR3 protein is CATSDWTDNEQFF. At the DNA level, the sequence is TGTGCCACCAGTGACTGGACAGACAATGAGCAGTTCTTC.